This T cell receptor (beta chain) was sequenced in a study of technical replicates of blood from several donors. This clone is a singleton in its sample. Assay: immunoSEQ multiplex PCR; the TCRdb copy retains only in-frame clones and omits some. This sample has 70,000 to 95,000 clones; approximately 94% occur once, and the top ten carry 0.2% to 0.3%. The CDR3 is 12 residues long. The V and J ends lost 3 bases and 6 bases respectively, with 9 bases between them. Germline V CDR1 and CDR2: LNHDA, SQIVND (reference sequence). The receptor was isolated from a human donor in good health. The sequenced sample consisted of T cells isolated from PBMCs. The V gene is TRBV19, the J gene TRBJ2-7, with a possible D match to TRBD1 (6 bases). The CDR3 DNA reads TGTGCCAGTAGTATCAGGGGCGGCGAGCAGTACTTC. Its protein is CASSIRGGEQYF.